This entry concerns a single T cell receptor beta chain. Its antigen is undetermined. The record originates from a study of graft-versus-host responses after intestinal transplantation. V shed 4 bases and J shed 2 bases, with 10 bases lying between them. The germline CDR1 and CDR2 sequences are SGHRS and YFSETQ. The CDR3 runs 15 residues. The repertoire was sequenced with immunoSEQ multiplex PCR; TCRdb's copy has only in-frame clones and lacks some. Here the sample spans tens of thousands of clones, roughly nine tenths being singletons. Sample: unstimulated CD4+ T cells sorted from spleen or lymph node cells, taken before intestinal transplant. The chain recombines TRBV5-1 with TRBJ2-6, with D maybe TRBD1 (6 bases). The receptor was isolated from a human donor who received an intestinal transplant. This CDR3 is CASSLQGPGANVLTF. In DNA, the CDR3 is TGCGCCAGCAGCCTACAGGGTCCTGGGGCCAACGTCCTGACTTTC.